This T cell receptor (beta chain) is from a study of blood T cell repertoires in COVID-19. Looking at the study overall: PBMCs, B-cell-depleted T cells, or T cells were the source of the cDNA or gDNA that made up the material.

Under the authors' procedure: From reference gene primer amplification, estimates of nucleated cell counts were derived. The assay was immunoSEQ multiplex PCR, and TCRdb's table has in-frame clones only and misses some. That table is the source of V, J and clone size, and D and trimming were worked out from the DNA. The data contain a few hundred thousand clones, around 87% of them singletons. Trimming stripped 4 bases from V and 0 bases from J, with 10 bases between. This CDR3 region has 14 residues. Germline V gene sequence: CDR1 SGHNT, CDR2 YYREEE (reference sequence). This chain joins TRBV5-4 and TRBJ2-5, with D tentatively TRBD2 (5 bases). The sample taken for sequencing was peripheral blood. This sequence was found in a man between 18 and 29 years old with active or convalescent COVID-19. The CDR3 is CASSPRADQETQYF. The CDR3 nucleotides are TGTGCCAGCAGCCCGAGGGCGGACCAAGAGACCCAGTACTTC.